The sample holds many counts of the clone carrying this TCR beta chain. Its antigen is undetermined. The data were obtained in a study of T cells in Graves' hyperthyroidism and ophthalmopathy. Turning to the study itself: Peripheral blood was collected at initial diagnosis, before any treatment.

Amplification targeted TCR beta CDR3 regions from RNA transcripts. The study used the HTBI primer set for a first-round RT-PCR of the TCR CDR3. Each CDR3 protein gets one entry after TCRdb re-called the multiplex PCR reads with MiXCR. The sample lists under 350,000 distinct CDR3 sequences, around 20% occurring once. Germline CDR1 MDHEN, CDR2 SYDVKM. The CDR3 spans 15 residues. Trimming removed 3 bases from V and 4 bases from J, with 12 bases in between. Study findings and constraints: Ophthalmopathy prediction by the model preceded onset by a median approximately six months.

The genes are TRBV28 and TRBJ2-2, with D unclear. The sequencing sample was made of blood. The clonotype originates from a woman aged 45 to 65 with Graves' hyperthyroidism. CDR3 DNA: TGTGCCAGCAGTTTTGTGACGATCTCCACCGGGGAGCTGTTTTTT. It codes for CASSFVTISTGELFF.